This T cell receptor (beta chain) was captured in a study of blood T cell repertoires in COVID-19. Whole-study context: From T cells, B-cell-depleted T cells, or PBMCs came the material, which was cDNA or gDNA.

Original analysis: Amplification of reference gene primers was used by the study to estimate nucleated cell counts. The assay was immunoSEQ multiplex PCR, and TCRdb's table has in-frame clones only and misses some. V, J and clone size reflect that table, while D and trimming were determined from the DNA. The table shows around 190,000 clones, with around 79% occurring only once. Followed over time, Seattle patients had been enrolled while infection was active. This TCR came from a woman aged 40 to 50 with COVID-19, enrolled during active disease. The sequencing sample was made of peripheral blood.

The CDR3 is CASSVVAGAITDTQYF. In DNA form, the CDR3 reads TGTGCCAGCAGCGTAGTCGCAGGGGCGATTACAGATACGCAGTATTTT. The chain joins TRBV9 to TRBJ2-3, with a possible D match to TRBD1 (6 bases). Per the germline V gene, CDR1 is SGDLS and CDR2 is YYNGEE. With 0 bases removed from V and 3 bases from J, the gap between germline ends came to 14 bases. CDR3 size: 16 residues.